This entry concerns a single TCR beta chain. This sample stems from a study of blood T cell repertoires in COVID-19. In the authors' methods: Nucleated cell counts were estimated from reference gene primer amplification. TCRdb's table, derived via immunoSEQ multiplex PCR, lists solely in-frame clones and lacks some. V and J calls and clone size are as listed in that table; D and trimming were resolved from the DNA. The sample yields fewer than 45,000 clones, roughly 80% seen once. In germline, CDR1 is MDHEN, CDR2 SYDVKM. The CDR3 covers 14 residues. Trimming took 3 bases from V and 2 from J, leaving 11 bases between them.

The chain joins TRBV28 to TRBJ2-7; the D gene is possibly TRBD2 (6 bases). The origin of this receptor is a man aged 70-80 years with acute or convalescent COVID-19. Specimen: peripheral blood. CDR3 coding DNA: TGTGCCAGCAGTTTGGTCGGGGGAACCTACGAGCAGTACTTC. Translation gives CASSLVGGTYEQYF.